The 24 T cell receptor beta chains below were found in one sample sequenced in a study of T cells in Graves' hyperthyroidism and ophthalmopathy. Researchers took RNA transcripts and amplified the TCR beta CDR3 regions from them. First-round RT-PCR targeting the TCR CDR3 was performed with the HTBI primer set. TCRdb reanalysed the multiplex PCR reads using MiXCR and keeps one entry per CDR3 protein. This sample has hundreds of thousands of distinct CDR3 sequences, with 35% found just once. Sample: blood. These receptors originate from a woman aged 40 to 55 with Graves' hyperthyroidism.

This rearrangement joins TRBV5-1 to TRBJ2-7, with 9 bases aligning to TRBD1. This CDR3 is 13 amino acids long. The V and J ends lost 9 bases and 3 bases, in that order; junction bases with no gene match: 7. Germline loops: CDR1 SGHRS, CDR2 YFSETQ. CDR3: CATRPGQGYEQYF. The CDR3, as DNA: TGCGCCACCCGGCCGGGACAGGGCTACGAGCAGTACTTC.

DNA of the CDR3: TGTGCCAGCAGCCCCCCGGACAGGGTTGAAGAGACCCAGTACTTC. The encoded protein is CASSPPDRVEETQYF. The rearrangement joins TRBV9 to TRBJ2-5; 8 bases match TRBD1. V lost 4 bases, J lost 3 bases, and 8 bases stayed unmatched. The CDR3 consists of 15 residues. From germline, CDR1 is SGDLS and CDR2 YYNGEE.

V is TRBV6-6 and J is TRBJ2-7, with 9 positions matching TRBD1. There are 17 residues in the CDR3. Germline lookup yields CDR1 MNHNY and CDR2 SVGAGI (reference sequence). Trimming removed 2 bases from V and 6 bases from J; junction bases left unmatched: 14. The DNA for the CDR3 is TGTGCCAGCAGTTACCGGGAAGTGGGACAGGGCCTGGTCGAGCAGTACTTC. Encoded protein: CASSYREVGQGLVEQYF.

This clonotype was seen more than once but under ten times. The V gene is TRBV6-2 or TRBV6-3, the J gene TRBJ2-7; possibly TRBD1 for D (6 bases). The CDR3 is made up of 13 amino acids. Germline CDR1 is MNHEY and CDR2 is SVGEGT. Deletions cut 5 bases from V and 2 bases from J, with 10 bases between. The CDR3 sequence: CASSERTAYEQYF. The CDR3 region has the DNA TGTGCCAGCAGTGAGCGGACAGCCTACGAGCAGTACTTC.

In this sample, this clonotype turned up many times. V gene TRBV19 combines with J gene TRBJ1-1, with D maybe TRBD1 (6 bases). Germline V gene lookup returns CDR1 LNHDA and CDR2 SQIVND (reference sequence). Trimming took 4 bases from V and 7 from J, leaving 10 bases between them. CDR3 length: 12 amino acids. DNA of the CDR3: TGTGCCAGTAGTAGGACAGCGGTTGAAGCTTTCTTT. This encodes CASSRTAVEAFF. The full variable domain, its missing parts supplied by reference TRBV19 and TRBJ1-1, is DGGITQSPKYLFRKEGQNVTLSCEQNLNHDAMYWYRQDPGQGLRLIYYSQIVNDFQKGDIAEGYSVSREKKESFPLTVTSAQKNPTAFYLCASSRTAVEAFFGQGTRLTVV.

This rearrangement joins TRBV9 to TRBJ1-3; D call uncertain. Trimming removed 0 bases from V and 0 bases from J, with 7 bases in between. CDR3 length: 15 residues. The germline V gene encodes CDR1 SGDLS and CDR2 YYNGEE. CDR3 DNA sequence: TGTGCCAGCAGCGTAGAACATATCTCTGGAAACACCATATATTTT. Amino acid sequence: CASSVEHISGNTIYF.

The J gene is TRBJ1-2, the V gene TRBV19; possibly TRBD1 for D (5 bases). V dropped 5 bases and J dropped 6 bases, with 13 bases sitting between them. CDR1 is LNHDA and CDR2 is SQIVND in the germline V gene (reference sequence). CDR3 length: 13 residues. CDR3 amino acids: CASSLDIGNGYTF. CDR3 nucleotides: TGTGCCAGTAGTTTGGACATTGGGAATGGCTACACCTTC.

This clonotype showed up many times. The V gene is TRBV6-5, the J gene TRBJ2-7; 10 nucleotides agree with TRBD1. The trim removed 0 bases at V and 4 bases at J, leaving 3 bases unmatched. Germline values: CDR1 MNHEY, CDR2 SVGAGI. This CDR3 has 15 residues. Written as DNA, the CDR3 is TGTGCCAGCAGTTACTCTTCGGGACAGGGGTACGAGCAGTACTTC. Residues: CASSYSSGQGYEQYF.

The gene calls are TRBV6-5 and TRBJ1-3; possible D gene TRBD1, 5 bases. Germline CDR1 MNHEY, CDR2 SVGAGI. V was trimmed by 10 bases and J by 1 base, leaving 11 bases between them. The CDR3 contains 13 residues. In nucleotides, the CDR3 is TGTGCCACCCGGCCAGGGTCTGGAAACACCATATATTTT. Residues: CATRPGSGNTIYF.

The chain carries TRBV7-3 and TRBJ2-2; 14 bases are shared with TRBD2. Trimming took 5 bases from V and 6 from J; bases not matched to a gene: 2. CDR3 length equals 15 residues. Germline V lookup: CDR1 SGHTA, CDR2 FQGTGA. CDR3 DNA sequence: TGTGCCAGCAGCACGGGACTAGCGGGGGCCGGGGAGCTGTTTTTT. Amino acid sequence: CASSTGLAGAGELFF.

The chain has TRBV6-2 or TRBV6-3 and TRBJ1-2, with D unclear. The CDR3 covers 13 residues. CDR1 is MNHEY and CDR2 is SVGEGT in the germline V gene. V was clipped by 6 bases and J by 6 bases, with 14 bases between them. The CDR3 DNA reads TGTGCCAGCAGCTCCATCGGGTTCCATGGCTACACCTTC. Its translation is CASSSIGFHGYTF.

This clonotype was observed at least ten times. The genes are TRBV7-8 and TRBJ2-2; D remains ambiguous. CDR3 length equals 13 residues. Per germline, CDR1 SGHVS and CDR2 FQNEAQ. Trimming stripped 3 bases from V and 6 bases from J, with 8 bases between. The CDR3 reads CASSFGLSGELFF. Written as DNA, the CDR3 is TGTGCCAGCAGCTTTGGCTTATCCGGGGAGCTGTTTTTT.

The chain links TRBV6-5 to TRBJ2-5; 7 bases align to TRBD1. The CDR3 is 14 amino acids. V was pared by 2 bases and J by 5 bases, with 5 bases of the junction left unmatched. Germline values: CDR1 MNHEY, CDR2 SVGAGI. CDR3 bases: TGTGCCAGCAGTTACGGACAGGTGACGGAGACCCAGTACTTC. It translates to CASSYGQVTETQYF.

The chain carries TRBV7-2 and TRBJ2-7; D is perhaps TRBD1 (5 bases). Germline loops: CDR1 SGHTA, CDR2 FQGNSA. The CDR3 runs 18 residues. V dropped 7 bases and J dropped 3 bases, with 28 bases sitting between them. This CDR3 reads CASNNRLRAGKINYEQYF. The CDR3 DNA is TGTGCCAGCAACAATCGATTACGGGCAGGGAAAATTAACTACGAGCAGTACTTC.

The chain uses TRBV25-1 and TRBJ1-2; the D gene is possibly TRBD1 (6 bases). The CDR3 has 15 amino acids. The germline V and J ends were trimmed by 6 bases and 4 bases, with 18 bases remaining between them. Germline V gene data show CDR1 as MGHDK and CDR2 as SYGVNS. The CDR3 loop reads CASSPRGGAGYGYTF. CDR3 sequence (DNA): TGTGCCAGCAGCCCGCGAGGGGGGGCCGGCTATGGCTACACCTTC.

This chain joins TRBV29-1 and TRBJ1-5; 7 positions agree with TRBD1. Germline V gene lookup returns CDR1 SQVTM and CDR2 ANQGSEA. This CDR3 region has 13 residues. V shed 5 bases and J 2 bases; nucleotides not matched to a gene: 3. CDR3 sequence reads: CSVPGQGNQPQHF. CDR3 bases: TGCAGCGTTCCTGGACAGGGCAATCAGCCCCAGCATTTT.

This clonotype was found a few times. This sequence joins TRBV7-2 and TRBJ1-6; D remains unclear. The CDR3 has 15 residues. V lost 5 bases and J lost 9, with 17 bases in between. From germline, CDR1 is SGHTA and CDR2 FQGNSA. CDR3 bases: TGTGCCAGCAGCCCCGAGTGGGTCAACGGTTCACCCCTCCACTTT. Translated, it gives CASSPEWVNGSPLHF.

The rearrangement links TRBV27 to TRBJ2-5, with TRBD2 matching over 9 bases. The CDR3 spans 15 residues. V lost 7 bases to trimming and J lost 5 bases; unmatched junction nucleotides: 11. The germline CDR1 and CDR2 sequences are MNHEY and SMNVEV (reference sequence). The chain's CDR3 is CASMTSGLSGETQYF. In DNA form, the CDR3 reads TGTGCCAGCATGACTAGCGGTCTCAGCGGGGAGACCCAGTACTTC.

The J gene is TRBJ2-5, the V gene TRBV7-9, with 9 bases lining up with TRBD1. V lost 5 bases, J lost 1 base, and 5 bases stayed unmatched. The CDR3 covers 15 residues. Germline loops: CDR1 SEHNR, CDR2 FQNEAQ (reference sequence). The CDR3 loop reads CASSGGQGPQETQYF. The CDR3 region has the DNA TGTGCCAGCAGCGGAGGACAGGGGCCCCAAGAGACCCAGTACTTC.

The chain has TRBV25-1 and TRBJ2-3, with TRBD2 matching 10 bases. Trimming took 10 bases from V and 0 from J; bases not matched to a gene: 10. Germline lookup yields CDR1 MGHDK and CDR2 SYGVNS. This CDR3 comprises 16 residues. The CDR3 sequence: CATHEPGLASTDTQYF. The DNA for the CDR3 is TGTGCCACCCACGAGCCGGGACTAGCGAGCACAGATACGCAGTATTTT.

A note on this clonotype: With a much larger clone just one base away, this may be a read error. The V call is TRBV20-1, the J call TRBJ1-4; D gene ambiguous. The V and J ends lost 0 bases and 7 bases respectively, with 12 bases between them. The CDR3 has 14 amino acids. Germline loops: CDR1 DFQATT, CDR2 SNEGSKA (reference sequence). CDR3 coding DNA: TGCAGTGCTAGAGATGCGGGAGTAAGTGAAAAACTGTTTTTT. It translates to CSARDAGVSEKLFF.

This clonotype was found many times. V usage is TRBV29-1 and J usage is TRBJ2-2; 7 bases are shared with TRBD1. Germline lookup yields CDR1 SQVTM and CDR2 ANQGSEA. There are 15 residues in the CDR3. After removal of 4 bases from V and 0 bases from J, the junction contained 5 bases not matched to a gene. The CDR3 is CSVAGTATNTGELFF. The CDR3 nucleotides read TGCAGCGTTGCCGGGACAGCGACGAACACCGGGGAGCTGTTTTTT.

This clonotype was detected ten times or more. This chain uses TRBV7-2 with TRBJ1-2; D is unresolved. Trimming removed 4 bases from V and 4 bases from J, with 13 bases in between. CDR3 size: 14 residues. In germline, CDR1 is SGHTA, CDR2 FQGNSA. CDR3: CASSWGGVSYGYTF. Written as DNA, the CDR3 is TGTGCCAGCAGCTGGGGTGGGGTCTCCTATGGCTACACCTTC.

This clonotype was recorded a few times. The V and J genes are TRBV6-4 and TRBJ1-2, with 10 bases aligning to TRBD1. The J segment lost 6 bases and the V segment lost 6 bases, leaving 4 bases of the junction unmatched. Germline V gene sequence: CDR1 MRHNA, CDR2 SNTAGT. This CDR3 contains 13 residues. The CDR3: CASRRTGGDGYTF. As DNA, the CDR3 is TGTGCCAGCAGGCGGACAGGGGGAGATGGCTACACCTTC.